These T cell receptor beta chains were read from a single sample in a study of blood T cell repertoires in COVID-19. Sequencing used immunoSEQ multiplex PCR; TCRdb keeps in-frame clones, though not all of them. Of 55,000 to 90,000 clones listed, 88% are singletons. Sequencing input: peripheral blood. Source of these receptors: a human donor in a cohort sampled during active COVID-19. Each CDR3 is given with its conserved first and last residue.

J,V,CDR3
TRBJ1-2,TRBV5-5,CASSFQGEWNGYTF
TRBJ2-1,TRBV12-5,CASGLPGRNEQFF
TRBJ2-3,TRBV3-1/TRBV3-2,CASTRTAFGTDTQYF
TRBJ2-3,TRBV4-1,CASSQVRTSLTDTQYF
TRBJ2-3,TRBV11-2,CASSLGARLSTDTQYF
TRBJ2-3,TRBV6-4,CASSTTSGSADTQYF
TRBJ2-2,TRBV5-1,CASSQTGNADTGELFF
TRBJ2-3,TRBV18,CASSPPISQGSPDTQYF
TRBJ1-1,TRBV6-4,CASKRTGGSEAFF
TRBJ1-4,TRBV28,CASSLVSGGYEKLFF
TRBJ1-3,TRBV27,CASSSRDGSGNTIYF
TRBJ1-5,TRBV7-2,CASSLEAGPQPQHF
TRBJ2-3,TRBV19,CATSPDRGTDTQYF
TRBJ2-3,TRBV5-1,CASSLGSVALTQYF
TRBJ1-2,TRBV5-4,CASSKPPGAFDYGYTF
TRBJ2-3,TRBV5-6,CASSFTSAGGSTDTQYF
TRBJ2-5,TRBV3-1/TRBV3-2,CASSHPRPSETQYF
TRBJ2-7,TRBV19,CASRQTGTGTYEQYF
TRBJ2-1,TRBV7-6,CASQAGLGSNNEQFF
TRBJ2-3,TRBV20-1,CSRGVGGPQYF
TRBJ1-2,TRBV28,CASSEDRSRFTF
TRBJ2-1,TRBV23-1,CASSLFGTSGNHEQFF
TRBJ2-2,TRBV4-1,CASSQGRNTGELFF
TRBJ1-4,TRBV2,CASSSGTGWEKLFF
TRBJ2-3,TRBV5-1,CASSFSDSGSSVPQYF
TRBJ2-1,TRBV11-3,CASSSSAGSSYNEQFF
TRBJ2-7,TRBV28,CASSFSSGSYEQYF
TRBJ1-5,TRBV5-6,CASSLVGQPNQPQHF
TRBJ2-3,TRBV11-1,CASSPRTAGTDTQYF
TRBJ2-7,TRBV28,CASSLEGSYPYEQYF
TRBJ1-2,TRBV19,CASRPDRGSWGYTF
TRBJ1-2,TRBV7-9,CASHLIGWGEKDYGYTF
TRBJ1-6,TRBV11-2,CASSPGQGLPLHF
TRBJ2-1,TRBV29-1,CSALAGTTEQFF
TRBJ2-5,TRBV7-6,CASSLGQQETQYF
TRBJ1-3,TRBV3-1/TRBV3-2,CASSHDRGNTIYF
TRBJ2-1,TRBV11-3,CASSQGAINNEQFF
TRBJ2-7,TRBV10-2,CASSGQGINEQYF
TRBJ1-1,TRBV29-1,CSVEQGIDTEAFF
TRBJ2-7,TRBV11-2,CASSSLAGVQRQYF
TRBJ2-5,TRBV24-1,CATSDPLGGTAGTQYF
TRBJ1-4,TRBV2,CASRVPTGGNEKLFF
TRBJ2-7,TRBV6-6,CASSYSTGYEQYF
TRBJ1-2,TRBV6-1,CASSENSGTLLRGYTF
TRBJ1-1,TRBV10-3,CAISADGVGASNTEAFF
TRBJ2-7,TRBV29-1,CSVAVEREGRRQYF
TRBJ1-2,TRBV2,CASSAQGNGYTF
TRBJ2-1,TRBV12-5,CASGLVTSGSGHNEQFF
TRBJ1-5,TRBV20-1,CSASRQGGNQPQHF
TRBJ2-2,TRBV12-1,CASSCAGTSTGELFF
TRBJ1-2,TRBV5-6,CASRVGQAESSGYTF
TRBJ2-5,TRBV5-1,CASSPVWSASGRGQETQYF
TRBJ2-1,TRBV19,CASSTSGGNEQFF
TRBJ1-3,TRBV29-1,CSVNRGSGNTIYF
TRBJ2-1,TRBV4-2,CASSQIGRASYNEQFF
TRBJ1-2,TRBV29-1,CSVTGQGDVGGYTF
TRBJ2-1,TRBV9,CASSVGPGRAGANEQFF